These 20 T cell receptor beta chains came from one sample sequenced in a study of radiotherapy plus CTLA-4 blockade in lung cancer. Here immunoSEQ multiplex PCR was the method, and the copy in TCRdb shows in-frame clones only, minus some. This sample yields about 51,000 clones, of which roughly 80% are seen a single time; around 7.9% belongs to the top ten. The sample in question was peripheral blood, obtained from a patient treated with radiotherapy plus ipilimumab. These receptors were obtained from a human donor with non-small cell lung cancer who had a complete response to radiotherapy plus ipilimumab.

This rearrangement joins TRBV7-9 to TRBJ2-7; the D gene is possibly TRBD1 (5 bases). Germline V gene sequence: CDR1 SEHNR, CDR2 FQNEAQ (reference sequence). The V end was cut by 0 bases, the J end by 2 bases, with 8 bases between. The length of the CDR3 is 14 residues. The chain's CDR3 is CASSLAWGAYEQYF. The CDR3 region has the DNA TGTGCCAGCAGCTTAGCCTGGGGCGCCTACGAGCAGTACTTC.

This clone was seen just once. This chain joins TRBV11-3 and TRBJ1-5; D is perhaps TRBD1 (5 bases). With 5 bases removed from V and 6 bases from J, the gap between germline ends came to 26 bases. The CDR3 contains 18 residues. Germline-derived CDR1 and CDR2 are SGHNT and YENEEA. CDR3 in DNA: TGTGCCAGCAGCCCGGGCCAGTCCCCCATATGGGGCGGTCAGCCCCAGCATTTT. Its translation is CASSPGQSPIWGGQPQHF.

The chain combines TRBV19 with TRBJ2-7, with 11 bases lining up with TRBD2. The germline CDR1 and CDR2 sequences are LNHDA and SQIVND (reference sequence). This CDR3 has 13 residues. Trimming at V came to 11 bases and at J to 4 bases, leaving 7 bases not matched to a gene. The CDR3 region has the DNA TGTGCCTCTTCACTAGCGGGGGATTACGAGCAGTACTTC. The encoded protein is CASSLAGDYEQYF. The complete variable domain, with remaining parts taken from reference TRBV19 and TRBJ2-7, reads DGGITQSPKYLFRKEGQNVTLSCEQNLNHDAMYWYRQDPGQGLRLIYYSQIVNDFQKGDIAEGYSVSREKKESFPLTVTSAQKNPTAFYLCASSLAGDYEQYFGPGTRLTVT.

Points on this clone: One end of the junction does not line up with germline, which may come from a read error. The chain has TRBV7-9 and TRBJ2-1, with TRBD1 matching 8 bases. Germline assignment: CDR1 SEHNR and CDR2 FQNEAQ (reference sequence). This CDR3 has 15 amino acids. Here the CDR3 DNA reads TGTGCCAGCAGTTTAGGACAGGGATATTACAATGAGCAGTTCTTC. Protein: CASSLGQGYYNEQFF. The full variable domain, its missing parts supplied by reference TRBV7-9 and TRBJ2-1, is DTGVSQNPRHKITKRGQNVTFRCDPISEHNRLYWYRQTLGQGPEFLTYFQNEAQLEKSRLLSDRFSAERPKGSFSTLEIQRTEQGDSAMYLCASSLGQGYYNEQFFGPGTRLTVL.

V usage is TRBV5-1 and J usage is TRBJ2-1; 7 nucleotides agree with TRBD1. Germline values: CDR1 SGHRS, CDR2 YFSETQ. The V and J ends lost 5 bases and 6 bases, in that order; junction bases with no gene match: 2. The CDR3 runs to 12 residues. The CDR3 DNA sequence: TGCGCCAGCAGTACAGGGGCCAATGAGCAGTTCTTC. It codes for CASSTGANEQFF.

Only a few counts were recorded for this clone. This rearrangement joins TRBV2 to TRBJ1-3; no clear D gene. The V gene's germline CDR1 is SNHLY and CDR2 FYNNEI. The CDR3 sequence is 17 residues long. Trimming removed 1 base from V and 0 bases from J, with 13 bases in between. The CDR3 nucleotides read TGTGCCAGCAGTGAAGAAGTTGTCGGTTACTCTGGAAACACCATATATTTT. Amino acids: CASSEEVVGYSGNTIYF.

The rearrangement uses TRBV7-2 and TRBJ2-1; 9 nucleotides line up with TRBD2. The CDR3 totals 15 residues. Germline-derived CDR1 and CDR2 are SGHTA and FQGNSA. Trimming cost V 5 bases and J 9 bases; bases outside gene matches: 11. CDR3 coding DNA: TGTGCCAGCAGCACCTCGGTAGCGGGAGTTGGTGAGCAGTTCTTC. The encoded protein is CASSTSVAGVGEQFF.

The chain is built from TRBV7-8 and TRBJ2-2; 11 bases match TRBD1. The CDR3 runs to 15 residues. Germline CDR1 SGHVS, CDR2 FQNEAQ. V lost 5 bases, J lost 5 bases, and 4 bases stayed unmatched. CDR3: CASSNRDRGTGELFF. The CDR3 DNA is TGTGCCAGCAGCAACCGGGACAGGGGGACCGGGGAGCTGTTTTTT.

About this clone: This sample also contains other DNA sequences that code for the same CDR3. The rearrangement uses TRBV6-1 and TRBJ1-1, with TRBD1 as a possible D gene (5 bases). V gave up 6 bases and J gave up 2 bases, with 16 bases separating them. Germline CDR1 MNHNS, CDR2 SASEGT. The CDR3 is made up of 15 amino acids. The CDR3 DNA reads TGTGCCAGCAGCCAGGGTGGTCAGGGCAACACTGAAGCTTTCTTT. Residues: CASSQGGQGNTEAFF.

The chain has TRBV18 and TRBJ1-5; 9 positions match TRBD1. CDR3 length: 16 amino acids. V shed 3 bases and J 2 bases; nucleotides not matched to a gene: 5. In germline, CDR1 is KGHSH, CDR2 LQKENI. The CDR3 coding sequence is TGTGCCAGCTCACCCTGGACAGGGGATGGCAATCAGCCCCAGCATTTT. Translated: CASSPWTGDGNQPQHF.

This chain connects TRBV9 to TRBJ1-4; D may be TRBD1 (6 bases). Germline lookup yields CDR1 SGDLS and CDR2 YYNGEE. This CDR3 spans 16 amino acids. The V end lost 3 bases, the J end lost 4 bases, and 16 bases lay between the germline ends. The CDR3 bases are TGTGCCAGCAGCGCTACCTCCGGGACAAATAATGAAAAACTGTTTTTT. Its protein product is CASSATSGTNNEKLFF.

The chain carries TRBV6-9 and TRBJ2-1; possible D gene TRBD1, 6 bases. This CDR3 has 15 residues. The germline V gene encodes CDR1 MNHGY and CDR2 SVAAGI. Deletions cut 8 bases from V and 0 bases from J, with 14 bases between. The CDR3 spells CASPSDRSSYNEQFF. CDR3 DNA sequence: TGTGCCAGCCCTAGTGACAGGAGCTCCTACAATGAGCAGTTCTTC.

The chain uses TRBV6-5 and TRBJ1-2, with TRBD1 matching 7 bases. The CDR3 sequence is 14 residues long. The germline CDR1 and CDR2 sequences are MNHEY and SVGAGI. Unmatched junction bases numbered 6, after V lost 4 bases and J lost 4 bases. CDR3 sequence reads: CASSFGQAVYGYTF. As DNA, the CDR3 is TGTGCCAGCAGTTTCGGACAGGCCGTCTATGGCTACACCTTC.

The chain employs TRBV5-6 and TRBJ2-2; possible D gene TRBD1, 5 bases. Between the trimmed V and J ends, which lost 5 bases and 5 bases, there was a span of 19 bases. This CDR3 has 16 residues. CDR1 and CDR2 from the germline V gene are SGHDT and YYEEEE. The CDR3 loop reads CASSFRDEPWTGELFF. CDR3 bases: TGTGCCAGCAGTTTCAGGGATGAACCATGGACCGGGGAGCTGTTTTTT.

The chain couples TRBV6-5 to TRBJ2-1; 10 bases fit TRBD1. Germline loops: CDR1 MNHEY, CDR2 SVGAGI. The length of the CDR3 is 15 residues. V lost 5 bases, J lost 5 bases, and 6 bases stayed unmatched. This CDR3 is CASSRQGQGNNEQFF. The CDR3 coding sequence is TGTGCCAGCAGTCGGCAGGGACAGGGGAACAATGAGCAGTTCTTC.

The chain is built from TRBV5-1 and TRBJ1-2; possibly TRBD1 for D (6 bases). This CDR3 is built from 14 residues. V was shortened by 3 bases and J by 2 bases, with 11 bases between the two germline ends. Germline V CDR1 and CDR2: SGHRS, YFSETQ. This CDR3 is CASSSQGSNYGYTF. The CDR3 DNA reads TGCGCCAGCAGCTCTCAGGGGTCAAACTATGGCTACACCTTC.

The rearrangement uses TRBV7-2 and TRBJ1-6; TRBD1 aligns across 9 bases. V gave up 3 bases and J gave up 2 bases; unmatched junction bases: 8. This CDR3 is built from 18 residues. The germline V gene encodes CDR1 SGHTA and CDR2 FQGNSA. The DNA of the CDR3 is TGTGCCAGCAGCTTGGAGGGACAGGGTAATACCTATAATTCACCCCTCCACTTT. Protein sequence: CASSLEGQGNTYNSPLHF.

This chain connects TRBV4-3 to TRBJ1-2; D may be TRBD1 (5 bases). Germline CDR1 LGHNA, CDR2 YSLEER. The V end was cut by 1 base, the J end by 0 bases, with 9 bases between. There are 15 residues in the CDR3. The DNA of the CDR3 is TGCGCCAGCAGCCAAGTGGAAGGGGCTAACTATGGCTACACCTTC. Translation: CASSQVEGANYGYTF.

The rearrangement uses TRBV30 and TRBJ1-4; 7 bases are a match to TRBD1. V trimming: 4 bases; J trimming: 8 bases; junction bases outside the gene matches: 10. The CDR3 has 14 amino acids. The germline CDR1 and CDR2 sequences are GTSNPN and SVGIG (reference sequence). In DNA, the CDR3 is TGTGCCTGGACCGTAGGACAGGTTGGGGAAAAACTGTTTTTT. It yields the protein CAWTVGQVGEKLFF.

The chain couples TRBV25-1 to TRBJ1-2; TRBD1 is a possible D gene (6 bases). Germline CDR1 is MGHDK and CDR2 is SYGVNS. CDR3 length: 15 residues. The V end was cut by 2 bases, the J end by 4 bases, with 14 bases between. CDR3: CASSEEYKGGYGYTF. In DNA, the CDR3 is TGTGCCAGCAGTGAAGAGTATAAAGGGGGCTATGGCTACACCTTC.